The 4 T cell receptor beta chains in this list originate from one sample, sequenced in a study of Ad26.COV2.S vaccination and SARS-CoV-2 variants. Profiled with immunoSEQ multiplex PCR; TCRdb holds only in-frame clones, not every one. Altogether about 220,000 clones are present, around nine tenths being singletons, with the ten largest covering 9.5% to 12%. Treatment: about 20 received Ad26.COV2.S at low or high dose, single or two shots; about 5 received placebo; per-sample allocation not given. Day 63 after the first vaccine or placebo injection was the time point for sampling. Source: peripheral blood, taken in a trial of Ad26.COV2.S vaccine versus placebo. These receptors originate from a person between 18 and 65 years old who received the Ad26.COV2.S COVID-19 vaccine or a placebo.

The chain has TRBV7-9 and TRBJ1-6, with 9 bases lining up with TRBD1. Germline values: CDR1 SEHNR, CDR2 FQNEAQ (reference sequence). V lost 2 bases and J lost 7; bases outside the gene matches: 6. The CDR3 covers 16 residues. CDR3 residues: CASSLTGQGLNSPLHF. The CDR3 nucleotides read TGTGCCAGCAGCTTAACCGGACAGGGGTTAAATTCACCCCTCCACTTT.

The CDR3 DNA reads TGTGCCAGCTCACCGGGACAGGGATATTCACCCCTCCACTTT. Protein: CASSPGQGYSPLHF. V is TRBV18 and J is TRBJ1-6; 9 nucleotides align to TRBD1. The CDR3 runs to 14 residues. Looked up from germline, CDR1 is KGHSH and CDR2 is LQKENI. The V segment lost 3 bases and the J segment 8 bases; nucleotides outside the gene matches: 2.

The V gene is TRBV7-8, the J gene TRBJ2-3, with TRBD2 matching over 13 bases. Trimming cost V 5 bases and J 5 bases; bases outside gene matches: 7. Germline CDR1 is SGHVS and CDR2 is FQNEAQ. CDR3 size: 16 residues. The CDR3 nucleotides are TGTGCCAGCAGCCTACGGACTAGCGGGAGTGGAGATACGCAGTATTTT. Translated, it gives CASSLRTSGSGDTQYF.

This clone was seen only a few times. The rearrangement joins TRBV28 to TRBJ2-3; 9 bases align to TRBD2. The CDR3 is 12 amino acids. CDR1 and CDR2 (germline): MDHEN, SYDVKM. CDR3 residues: CASGRRTDTQYF. Here the CDR3 DNA reads TGTGCTAGCGGGAGACGCACAGATACGCAGTATTTT.